This is a list of T cell receptor beta chains from one sample in a study of molecular identifiers for immune sequencing clone quantification. TCRdb re-derived calls from the PCR reads in MiXCR, one entry per CDR3 protein. Counted here are around 460,000 distinct CDR3 sequences, 25% occurring once; the ten biggest clones make up 0.76%. Sequencing was carried out using naive CD8+ T cells from blood, with Jurkat cell RNA spiked in. The receptors shown here come from a human donor in good health. Some libraries in this study had Jurkat cell RNA spiked in. Each CDR3 is given with its conserved first and last residue. A D gene is named only where the DNA matches it firmly. Some rows mark clone size as missing; the rest say once, few, many or name a class of expanded clone.

TRBJ2-3	NA	few	TRBV5-1	TGCGCCAGCAGCTTGATAGGGAGCGGACGACTTCGGGATACGCAGTATTTT	CASSLIGSGRLRDTQYF
TRBJ2-7	TRBD2	NA	TRBV7-2	TGTGCCAGCAGCCTCACGGGTCTAGCGGGGGCCTACGAGCAGTACTTC	CASSLTGLAGAYEQYF
TRBJ2-7	TRBD2	few	TRBV20-1	TGCAGTGCTAGCGGCGCGGGAGAGTGGGAGCAGTACTTC	CSASGAGEWEQYF
TRBJ1-1	NA	many	TRBV12-3/TRBV12-4	TGTGCCAGCAGTCTTAGAGATGAAGCTTTCTTT	CASSLRDEAFF
TRBJ2-7	NA	NA	TRBV28	TGTGCCAGCGACTCCCGGGACCAATACTCCTACGAGCAGTACTTC	CASDSRDQYSYEQYF
TRBJ2-7	TRBD2	few	TRBV5-1	TGCGCCAGCCGCGGACTAGCGTTCCCCTACGAGCAGTACTTC	CASRGLAFPYEQYF
TRBJ2-3	TRBD1	many	TRBV12-3/TRBV12-4	TGTGCCAGCAACCGGTACGACAGGGGTAATGATACGCAGTATTTT	CASNRYDRGNDTQYF
TRBJ2-2	NA	few	TRBV6-2/TRBV6-3	TGTGCCAGCAGCCCTTACACCACCGGGGAGCTGTTTTTT	CASSPYTTGELFF
TRBJ1-2	TRBD1	NA	TRBV9	TGTGCCAGCAGAGGAACAGGGGTTGGCTACACCTTC	CASRGTGVGYTF
TRBJ2-7	NA	few	TRBV4-1	TGCGCCAGCAGCCAAGATGTGGCTAGCTACTACGAGCAGTACTTC	CASSQDVASYYEQYF
TRBJ2-7	TRBD2	NA	TRBV6-5	TGTGCCAGCAGTTCATTACTAGCGGGAGAATACAATGAGCAGTACTTC	CASSSLLAGEYNEQYF
TRBJ2-1	TRBD2	NA	TRBV4-2	TGTGCGAGCAGCCTGCTAGCGGGAGGTTGCAATGAGCAGTTCTTC	CASSLLAGGCNEQFF
TRBJ2-3	TRBD2	NA	TRBV18	TGTGCCGGCTCACCCGAGCGGGGGGCGACAGATACGCAGTATTTT	CAGSPERGATDTQYF
TRBJ2-2	TRBD2	NA	TRBV20-1	TGCAGTGCTGGGACTAGCGGAGTGAACACCGGGGAGCTGTTTTTT	CSAGTSGVNTGELFF
TRBJ1-1	NA	few	TRBV10-3	TGTGCCATCAGTGAGTCCCTACAGGTGATTACTGAAGCTTTCTTT	CAISESLQVITEAFF
TRBJ1-4	NA	few	TRBV4-3	TGCGCCAGCAGCCAAGTTTGGCGAGGGGGGGGTGAAAAACTGTTTTTT	CASSQVWRGGGEKLFF
TRBJ1-4	NA	few	TRBV5-5	TGTGCCAGCAGCTTACCGGGCCCCAGGGACGGAAAACTGTTTTTT	CASSLPGPRDGKLFF
TRBJ2-4	TRBD1	few	TRBV20-1	TGCAGTGCACGACAGGGGGACAAAAACATTCAGTACTTC	CSARQGDKNIQYF
TRBJ1-6	NA	few	TRBV5-6	TGTGCCAGCAGCCTGGTGGATTCACCCCTCCACTTT	CASSLVDSPLHF
TRBJ1-1	NA	few	TRBV27	TGTGCCAGCAGTTTGGGGAGGGTGAGCACTGAAGCTTTCTTT	CASSLGRVSTEAFF
TRBJ2-7	TRBD2	many	TRBV5-4	TGTGCCAGCAGCTCGGGCCGGGACTACGGCGAGCAGTACTTC	CASSSGRDYGEQYF
TRBJ2-5	NA	NA	TRBV20-1	TGCAGTGCTAGAGAAGGGACCCCGGGAGAGACCCAGTACTTC	CSAREGTPGETQYF
TRBJ1-1	NA	NA	TRBV7-2	TGTGCCGGCAGCCCATTCACGGGCATGAACACTGAAGCTTTCTTT	CAGSPFTGMNTEAFF
TRBJ2-7	NA	NA	TRBV7-7	TGTGCTAGCAGCTTAAAGGAGGATTTCGAGCAGTACTTC	CASSLKEDFEQYF
TRBJ2-3	NA	NA	TRBV4-3	TGCGCCAGCAGACAAGATATAAGTAGCACAGATACGCAGTATTTT	CASRQDISSTDTQYF
TRBJ2-3	TRBD2	few	TRBV5-6	TGTGCCAGCAGCTACGTTAGCGGGGGAGGCTATACGCAGTATTTT	CASSYVSGGGYTQYF
TRBJ2-1	TRBD2	few	TRBV27	TGTGCCAGCAGTCCCTCGGCGGGAGAACCCTACAATGAGCAGTTCTTC	CASSPSAGEPYNEQFF
TRBJ2-7	TRBD1	once	TRBV3-1	TGTGCCAGCAGCCAAGGGACAGGGGGCTCCGCGCAGTACTTC	CASSQGTGGSAQYF
TRBJ1-3	TRBD1	few	TRBV4-1	TGCGCCAGCAGCCAGGGGCAGGGGGAAGGAAACACCATATATTTT	CASSQGQGEGNTIYF
TRBJ2-3	TRBD2	many	TRBV20-1	TGCAGTCGTAGAAGGACGGGACTACAAAACACAGATACGCAGTATTTT	CSRRRTGLQNTDTQYF
TRBJ2-3	TRBD1	many	TRBV27	TGTGCCAGCAGTCCAATATCAGGACAGGCTCACGATACGCAGTATTTT	CASSPISGQAHDTQYF
TRBJ2-7	TRBD1	NA	TRBV6-1	TGTGCCAGCAGTGTGCCGGGACAGGGGACCTACGAGCAGTACTTC	CASSVPGQGTYEQYF
TRBJ2-3	TRBD2	once	TRBV18	TGTGCCAGCTCACCTAAAGCGGTTTCTGGACTAGAGGAGGAGTATACGCAGTATTTT	CASSPKAVSGLEEEYTQYF
TRBJ2-3	NA	NA	TRBV7-6	TGTGCCAGCAGCTTGTACGGCGTCAGGGAAACAGATACGCAGTATTTT	CASSLYGVRETDTQYF
TRBJ1-2	NA	few	TRBV19	TGTGCCAGTAACTGGGGGGGGCGCTCTGAATATGGCTACACCTTC	CASNWGGRSEYGYTF
TRBJ2-2	TRBD2	few	TRBV7-9	TGTGCCAGCAGCCAGACTAGCGGAAATACCGGGGAGCTGTTTTTT	CASSQTSGNTGELFF
TRBJ2-1	NA	NA	TRBV19	TGTGCCAGTAGTATTGGACACAATGAGCAGTTCTTC	CASSIGHNEQFF
TRBJ2-3	TRBD2	NA	TRBV7-6	TGTGCCAGCAGCTTAGTGGGACTAGCAGGTGATACGCAGTATTTT	CASSLVGLAGDTQYF
TRBJ2-4	TRBD1	many	TRBV29-1	TGCAGCGTTGAAGAGGGGACAGGGGGGGACATTCAGTACTTC	CSVEEGTGGDIQYF
TRBJ2-1	NA	many	TRBV7-2	TGTGCCAGCAGCTTAGGTATAGAGTATTACAATGAGCAGTTCTTC	CASSLGIEYYNEQFF
TRBJ1-5	NA	many	TRBV6-1	TGTGCCAGCAGTGAAGCGAGGGCGGCACAGCTCAATCAGCCCCAGCATTTT	CASSEARAAQLNQPQHF
TRBJ1-5	NA	many	TRBV7-9	TGTGCCAGCAGTTCAGCCGGGGGACCTTATAGCAATCAGCCCCAGCATTTT	CASSSAGGPYSNQPQHF